Listed below are T cell receptor beta chains from one sample, sequenced in a study of T cell responses to AZD1222 COVID-19 vaccine. TCRdb's copy holds only in-frame clones and misses some; the assay was immunoSEQ multiplex PCR. The sample carries about 150,000 clones, about nine tenths recorded once. The input for sequencing was peripheral blood, taken 28 days after the second AZD1222 dose. These receptors were taken from an adult who received the AZD1222 COVID-19 vaccine. Both conserved end residues are trimmed from each CDR3. Each record gives: J gene, V gene, CDR3 protein.

j_call: TRBJ2-1
v_call: TRBV11-2
cdr3_aa: ASSKPGLQYNEQF

j_call: TRBJ1-1
v_call: TRBV19
cdr3_aa: ASSIPGMNTEAF

j_call: TRBJ2-7
v_call: TRBV11-2
cdr3_aa: ASSRQSGTGSYEQY

j_call: TRBJ1-5
v_call: TRBV5-5
cdr3_aa: ASNQGDSNQPQH

j_call: TRBJ1-4
v_call: TRBV30
cdr3_aa: AFGRGRSTTNEKLF

j_call: TRBJ2-1
v_call: TRBV21-1
cdr3_aa: ASSKGGDPPPYNEQF

j_call: TRBJ2-3
v_call: TRBV25-1
cdr3_aa: ASSWEGHTDTQY

j_call: TRBJ2-1
v_call: TRBV19
cdr3_aa: ASSIGGWREDLVGQF

j_call: TRBJ1-6
v_call: TRBV2
cdr3_aa: ALSVDRGANSPLH

j_call: TRBJ2-4
v_call: TRBV5-3
cdr3_aa: ARSLVAVGIQY

j_call: TRBJ2-1
v_call: TRBV27
cdr3_aa: ASSSGGTSYNEQF

j_call: TRBJ1-5
v_call: TRBV2
cdr3_aa: ASSGTGNSNQPQH

j_call: TRBJ2-2
v_call: TRBV10-3
cdr3_aa: AISVYGSGVGGELF

j_call: TRBJ2-3
v_call: TRBV6-2/TRBV6-3
cdr3_aa: ASSYSIQGTDTQY

j_call: TRBJ2-7
v_call: TRBV5-1
cdr3_aa: ASSLRGGPGYEQY

j_call: TRBJ2-3
v_call: TRBV5-5
cdr3_aa: ASSRLLAGDTDTQY

j_call: TRBJ2-1
v_call: TRBV19
cdr3_aa: ASIRLAGGRTEQF

j_call: TRBJ1-6
v_call: TRBV5-1
cdr3_aa: ASSLGRLDSPLH

j_call: TRBJ2-1
v_call: TRBV28
cdr3_aa: ASSLPGTGFL

j_call: TRBJ1-1
v_call: TRBV19
cdr3_aa: ASSIGLGDMNTEAF

j_call: TRBJ1-5
v_call: TRBV6-2/TRBV6-3
cdr3_aa: ASSYFPGSNQPQH

j_call: TRBJ1-1
v_call: TRBV5-4
cdr3_aa: ASSLDGVGTEAF

j_call: TRBJ2-1
v_call: TRBV29-1
cdr3_aa: SVEPGYNEQF

j_call: TRBJ2-2
v_call: TRBV15
cdr3_aa: ATSRDWVLLTGELF

j_call: TRBJ1-1
v_call: TRBV29-1
cdr3_aa: SGRQGPMNTEAF

j_call: TRBJ1-1
v_call: TRBV7-2
cdr3_aa: ASSSGPNTEAF

j_call: TRBJ1-2
v_call: TRBV2
cdr3_aa: ASSEGTDYGYT

j_call: TRBJ1-5
v_call: TRBV21-1
cdr3_aa: ASSKPGGRPQH

j_call: TRBJ1-1
v_call: TRBV3-1/TRBV3-2
cdr3_aa: ASRPSDRGNTEAF

j_call: TRBJ2-1
v_call: TRBV30
cdr3_aa: AWSVQLRGGVNNEQF

j_call: TRBJ1-1
v_call: TRBV19
cdr3_aa: ASSTGGQLNTEAF

j_call: TRBJ2-7
v_call: TRBV28
cdr3_aa: ASSFGWVLYEQY

j_call: TRBJ2-7
v_call: TRBV9
cdr3_aa: ASSVDLSGGVGTYEQY

j_call: TRBJ1-2
v_call: TRBV7-3
cdr3_aa: ASSLTRTGIYGYT

j_call: TRBJ2-3
v_call: TRBV5-5
cdr3_aa: ASSLSGKDTQY

j_call: TRBJ2-3
v_call: TRBV5-1
cdr3_aa: ASTRNGLAGASTDTQY

j_call: TRBJ2-7
v_call: TRBV7-9
cdr3_aa: ASSKGSEQY